One and the same sample provided the 29 T cell receptor beta chains below, sequenced in a study of control samples from healthy donors and cancer patients. Assay used: immunoSEQ multiplex PCR; TCRdb lists only in-frame clones, some missing. The sample consists of 85,000 to 95,000 clones, roughly nine tenths of them appearing once. Sequenced: blood. The origin of the receptors is a woman in her 70s in good health.

This clone was counted a single time. This rearrangement joins TRBV6-1 to TRBJ2-2; TRBD2 matches 7 bases. The J segment lost 2 bases and the V segment lost 4 bases, leaving 16 bases of the junction unmatched. The CDR3 loop spans 19 amino acids. From germline, CDR1 is MNHNS and CDR2 SASEGT. The CDR3 region has the DNA TGTGCCAGCAGTGCGGAGGGAGGGCCCTCTCGGGGCAACACCGGGGAGCTGTTTTTT. Its translation: CASSAEGGPSRGNTGELFF.

The V call is TRBV6-1, the J call TRBJ2-5; maybe TRBD2 (6 bases). This CDR3 is 16 amino acids long. Trimming took off 0 bases at V and 1 base at J, with 12 bases between the two ends. Germline values: CDR1 MNHNS, CDR2 SASEGT. The CDR3 is CASSEAAWGGQETQYF. The CDR3 region has the DNA TGTGCCAGCAGTGAAGCGGCCTGGGGAGGCCAAGAGACCCAGTACTTC.

The rearrangement links TRBV10-1 to TRBJ2-2; tentative D call: TRBD2 (5 bases). The CDR3 consists of 12 residues. Germline lookup yields CDR1 WNHNN and CDR2 SYGVQD (reference sequence). The ends were cut back, 8 bases at V and 5 bases at J, with 9 bases in the middle. The CDR3 DNA is TGCGCCAGCCGCGGGCCAACCGGGGAGCTGTTTTTT. Translated, it gives CASRGPTGELFF.

The chain couples TRBV6-5 to TRBJ2-1; TRBD2 matches 7 bases. This CDR3 region has 15 residues. Germline assignment: CDR1 MNHEY and CDR2 SVGAGI. V gave up 5 bases and J gave up 4 bases; unmatched junction bases: 8. The CDR3 loop is CASSPLGRAYNEQFF. CDR3 in DNA: TGTGCCAGCAGTCCCCTTGGGAGGGCTTACAATGAGCAGTTCTTC.

This clone was seen only a few times. This chain joins TRBV15 and TRBJ1-4; 8 positions agree with TRBD1. Germline CDR1 reads LNHNV; CDR2 reads YYDKDF (reference sequence). This CDR3 is built from 15 residues. V shed 2 bases and J 5 bases; nucleotides not matched to a gene: 4. The CDR3 sequence: CATSRTGGRNEKLFF. Written as DNA, the CDR3 is TGTGCCACCAGCAGAACAGGGGGGAGGAATGAAAAACTGTTTTTT.

The chain combines TRBV12-3 or TRBV12-4 with TRBJ2-7; D possibly corresponds to TRBD2 (5 bases). The CDR3 is made up of 13 amino acids. The V and J ends lost 3 bases and 2 bases respectively, with 8 bases between them. CDR3 nucleotide sequence: TGTGCCAGCAGTTTCGGTAGCGCCTACGAGCAGTACTTC. It specifies CASSFGSAYEQYF.

The V and J genes are TRBV4-3 and TRBJ1-1; D gene uncertain. From germline, CDR1 is LGHNA and CDR2 YSLEER. V lost 2 bases, J lost 3 bases, and 10 bases lay in between. This CDR3 comprises 14 residues. CDR3 amino acids: CASSQSESYTEAFF. Written as DNA, the CDR3 is TGCGCCAGCAGCCAAAGTGAGAGTTACACTGAAGCTTTCTTT.

This clone was recorded once. The V and J genes are TRBV19 and TRBJ1-3, with 7 positions matching TRBD1. CDR1 and CDR2 (germline): LNHDA, SQIVND (reference sequence). V lost 4 bases, J lost 0 bases, and 0 bases stayed unmatched. This CDR3 has 14 amino acids. Here the CDR3 reads CASSRQGSGNTIYF. The CDR3 region has the DNA TGTGCCAGTAGTAGACAGGGCTCTGGAAACACCATATATTTT. The full variable domain, its missing parts supplied by reference TRBV19 and TRBJ1-3, is DGGITQSPKYLFRKEGQNVTLSCEQNLNHDAMYWYRQDPGQGLRLIYYSQIVNDFQKGDIAEGYSVSREKKESFPLTVTSAQKNPTAFYLCASSRQGSGNTIYFGEGSWLTVV.

J is TRBJ2-7 and V is TRBV7-2; TRBD1 aligns across 9 bases. Looked up from germline, CDR1 is SGHTA and CDR2 is FQGNSA. Trimming took 5 bases from V and 12 from J; bases not matched to a gene: 8. The CDR3 has 12 amino acids. The CDR3 DNA is TGTGCCAGCAGCAAACGGGACAGGGAAACGTACTTC. Residues: CASSKRDRETYF.

V usage is TRBV4-1 and J usage is TRBJ1-6; TRBD1 matches 7 bases. CDR3 length equals 15 residues. In germline, CDR1 is MGHRA, CDR2 YSYEKL. J was trimmed by 8 bases and V by 5 bases; bases with no gene match: 9. The CDR3 loop is CASSKDRRGDSPLHF. The CDR3 DNA is TGCGCCAGCAGCAAGGACAGGAGAGGGGATTCACCCCTCCACTTT.

This clone was picked up a small number of times. This chain connects TRBV6-1 to TRBJ1-1, with D possibly being TRBD1 (6 bases). V was clipped by 3 bases and J by 3 bases, with 8 bases between them. The CDR3 sequence is 13 residues long. Germline values: CDR1 MNHNS, CDR2 SASEGT. The CDR3 reads CASSEGAHTEAFF. The CDR3 region has the DNA TGTGCCAGCAGTGAGGGGGCGCACACTGAAGCTTTCTTT.

A single count supports this clone. The V call is TRBV6-5, the J call TRBJ2-3; TRBD1 might be the D (5 bases). CDR1 and CDR2 from the germline V gene are MNHEY and SVGAGI. The V end lost 9 bases, the J end lost 5 bases, and 12 bases lay between the germline ends. The length of the CDR3 is 12 residues. The CDR3 DNA is TGTGCCAGTACCAACCAGGGAGATACGCAGTATTTT. This gives the protein CASTNQGDTQYF.

This clone was seen just once. The chain employs TRBV19 and TRBJ1-5, with a weak D call TRBD1 (6 bases). The CDR3 totals 15 residues. CDR1 and CDR2 (germline): LNHDA, SQIVND (reference sequence). The V and J ends lost 9 bases and 0 bases respectively, with 15 bases between them. The CDR3 nucleotides are TGTGCCAGCCGGACAGACTTTAATAGCAATCAGCCCCAGCATTTT. It is translated as CASRTDFNSNQPQHF.

The chain links TRBV5-1 to TRBJ1-2; 10 bases align to TRBD1. CDR1 is SGHRS and CDR2 is YFSETQ in the germline V gene. V lost 0 bases, J lost 4 bases, and 3 bases stayed unmatched. The CDR3 contains 15 residues. This chain's CDR3 is CASSLGQGATYGYTF. CDR3 DNA: TGCGCCAGCAGCTTGGGACAGGGGGCGACCTATGGCTACACCTTC.

For this clone: Distinct nucleotide sequences in the sample also encode this CDR3. The chain is built from TRBV20-1 and TRBJ2-7; 8 bases line up with TRBD2. Germline values: CDR1 DFQATT, CDR2 SNEGSKA (reference sequence). This CDR3 spans 13 amino acids. V trimming: 3 bases; J trimming: 1 base; junction bases outside the gene matches: 2. CDR3 sequence reads: CSASTGGSYEQYF. The CDR3 DNA follows: TGCAGTGCTAGTACGGGAGGGTCCTACGAGCAGTACTTC.

The chain combines TRBV7-8 with TRBJ2-6; unclear D gene. CDR1 is SGHVS, CDR2 FQNEAQ, per germline. V lost 2 bases and J lost 2, with 10 bases in between. CDR3 size: 16 residues. As DNA, the CDR3 is TGTGCCAGCAGCTTACAGGCCCTAACTGGGGCCAACGTCCTGACTTTC. Its protein is CASSLQALTGANVLTF.

This chain links TRBV7-9 with TRBJ2-2; tentative D call: TRBD1 (6 bases). Trimming cost V 1 base and J 0 bases, with 12 bases left between them. Germline loops: CDR1 SEHNR, CDR2 FQNEAQ (reference sequence). The CDR3 extends over 17 amino acids. The CDR3 DNA is TGTGCCAGCAGCTTAGGGGCAGGGGCAGCGAACACCGGGGAGCTGTTTTTT. Residues: CASSLGAGAANTGELFF.

The V call is TRBV7-9, the J call TRBJ2-3; possibly TRBD1 or TRBD2 for D (5 bases each). The germline CDR1 and CDR2 sequences are SEHNR and FQNEAQ (reference sequence). This CDR3 has 13 amino acids. V was shortened by 5 bases and J by 4 bases, with 10 bases between the two germline ends. CDR3 region: CASSPQGPDTQYF. CDR3 nucleotide sequence: TGTGCCAGCAGCCCTCAGGGACCAGATACGCAGTATTTT.

This clone occurred a few times. The chain carries TRBV5-5 and TRBJ1-4; D not resolved. This CDR3 comprises 13 residues. The germline gives CDR1 SGHKS, CDR2 YYEKEE (reference sequence). Between the trimmed V and J ends, which lost 4 bases and 5 bases, there was a span of 9 bases. The chain's CDR3 is CASSRSGNEKLFF. For the CDR3, the DNA is TGTGCCAGCAGCCGGTCGGGAAATGAAAAACTGTTTTTT.

The chain carries TRBV6-5 and TRBJ1-2; TRBD1 matches at 10 bases. V lost 7 bases to trimming and J lost 8 bases; unmatched junction nucleotides: 13. This CDR3 has 15 amino acids. Germline V gene data show CDR1 as MNHEY and CDR2 as SVGAGI. The CDR3, as DNA: TGTGCCAGCACCTACTGGACAGGGGGAGTAGGGGGCTACACCTTC. The encoded protein is CASTYWTGGVGGYTF.

V usage is TRBV11-2 and J usage is TRBJ2-3, with D maybe TRBD2 (5 bases). The CDR3 runs to 13 residues. The ends were cut back, 4 bases at V and 10 bases at J, with 15 bases in the middle. In germline, CDR1 is SGHAT, CDR2 FQNNGV. CDR3 nucleotides: TGTGCCAGCAGCTCCGGACTGGAGGACGCGCAGTATTTT. It specifies CASSSGLEDAQYF.

This chain joins TRBV12-3 or TRBV12-4 and TRBJ2-4; possibly TRBD2 for D (6 bases). The CDR3 has 12 amino acids. The germline V and J ends were trimmed by 3 bases and 6 bases, with 6 bases remaining between them. The CDR3 DNA sequence: TGTGCCAGCAGTTTGGGGGGAAACATTCAGTACTTC. It translates to CASSLGGNIQYF.

The chain links TRBV5-4 to TRBJ1-1, with D uncertain. The V end was cut by 0 bases, the J end by 11 bases, with 11 bases between. Germline CDR1 is SGHNT and CDR2 is YYREEE (reference sequence). The CDR3 loop spans 12 amino acids. CDR3 region: CASSLDSQKAFF. The DNA of the CDR3 is TGTGCCAGCAGCTTGGACAGTCAGAAGGCTTTCTTT.

The rearrangement links TRBV13 to TRBJ1-5; tentatively, D is TRBD1 (5 bases). Germline V gives CDR1 PRHDT, CDR2 FYEKMQ (reference sequence). This CDR3 spans 14 amino acids. V lost 0 bases to trimming and J lost 7 bases, with 10 bases between them. CDR3 nucleotides: TGTGCCAGCAGCTTAGGGGGGGATTTCCAGCCCCAGCATTTT. Amino acid sequence: CASSLGGDFQPQHF.

The chain links TRBV4-3 to TRBJ2-7, with TRBD1 matching over 12 bases. The trim removed 0 bases at V and 5 bases at J, leaving 5 bases unmatched. The CDR3 loop spans 16 amino acids. Germline V lookup: CDR1 LGHNA, CDR2 YSLEER. The CDR3 protein is CASSQEFGTGGHEQYF. DNA for the CDR3: TGCGCCAGCAGCCAAGAATTCGGGACAGGGGGCCACGAGCAGTACTTC.

The chain employs TRBV29-1 and TRBJ1-2; no reliable D call. Germline lookup yields CDR1 SQVTM and CDR2 ANQGSEA. The CDR3 covers 12 residues. V lost 3 bases and J 2 bases, leaving 7 bases between the germline ends. CDR3 amino acids: CSVESVNYGYTF. CDR3 sequence (DNA): TGCAGCGTTGAGTCAGTGAACTATGGCTACACCTTC.

V and J are TRBV5-1 and TRBJ1-2; maybe TRBD1 (6 bases). This CDR3 spans 15 amino acids. V was clipped by 0 bases and J by 3 bases, with 12 bases between them. Germline V gives CDR1 SGHRS, CDR2 YFSETQ. CDR3 protein: CASSLEGRQDYGYTF. CDR3 nucleotide sequence: TGCGCCAGCAGCTTGGAAGGGCGACAGGACTATGGCTACACCTTC.

V and J are TRBV30 and TRBJ1-6, with D uncertain. V lost 1 base, J lost 0 bases, and 7 bases lay in between. This CDR3 has 15 amino acids. Per the germline V gene, CDR1 is GTSNPN and CDR2 is SVGIG (reference sequence). DNA for the CDR3: TGTGCCTGGAGTGGCCTTAACTCCTATAATTCACCCCTCCACTTT. This codes for CAWSGLNSYNSPLHF.

The V call is TRBV18, the J call TRBJ2-1, with 8 bases matching TRBD1. Germline loops: CDR1 KGHSH, CDR2 LQKENI. Losses at the gene ends were 4 bases for V and 5 bases for J; bases not matched to a gene: 4. CDR3 length: 14 residues. The CDR3 loop reads CASSLGGQDNEQFF. As DNA, the CDR3 is TGTGCCAGCTCACTCGGGGGACAGGACAATGAGCAGTTCTTC.